The 21 T cell receptor beta chains reported below all come from one sample, sequenced in a study of blood T cell repertoires in COVID-19. Measured with immunoSEQ multiplex PCR; TCRdb has only the in-frame clones, and not every one. The sample yields 65,000 to 85,000 clones, 90% seen once. Specimen: peripheral blood. These receptors all come from a human donor in a cohort sampled during active COVID-19.

The DNA of the CDR3 is TGCGCCAGCAGCCTCGGGGGAGGTGAAGCTTTCTTT. Residues: CASSLGGGEAFF. V usage is TRBV4-1 and J usage is TRBJ1-1, with D perhaps matching TRBD1 (5 bases). Germline V lookup: CDR1 MGHRA, CDR2 YSYEKL. Trimming removed 4 bases at V and 7 bases at J, with 10 bases between. The CDR3 sequence is 12 residues long.

This sequence joins TRBV9 and TRBJ2-2; weak D call: TRBD1 (5 bases). The CDR3 extends over 15 amino acids. V lost 1 base, J lost 4 bases, and 11 bases lay in between. The V gene's germline CDR1 is SGDLS and CDR2 YYNGEE. CDR3 nucleotides: TGTGCCAGCAGCGTACCCCAGGGTGGCACCGGGGAGCTGTTTTTT. It yields the protein CASSVPQGGTGELFF.

A single count supports this clone. The V gene is TRBV27, the J gene TRBJ2-1, with TRBD2 identical over 10 bases. V shed 4 bases and J 5 bases; nucleotides not matched to a gene: 11. The CDR3 is made up of 17 amino acids. Looked up from germline, CDR1 is MNHEY and CDR2 is SMNVEV (reference sequence). CDR3 DNA sequence: TGTGCCAGCAGTTCACTACGGTCACTAGCGGGGCACAATGAGCAGTTCTTC. Translating it yields CASSSLRSLAGHNEQFF.

The chain carries TRBV5-1 and TRBJ1-1; 7 bases fit TRBD1. Germline trimming cut 4 bases from V and 5 bases from J; bases unmatched to any gene: 11. The CDR3 covers 15 residues. Germline V gives CDR1 SGHRS, CDR2 YFSETQ. CDR3 in amino acids: CASSRAPGGETEAFF. The CDR3 DNA follows: TGCGCCAGCAGCAGGGCCCCAGGGGGTGAAACTGAAGCTTTCTTT.

The chain uses TRBV30 and TRBJ1-2; maybe TRBD1 (6 bases). The CDR3 totals 13 residues. V was cut by 4 bases and J by 6 bases, with 15 bases left in between. Germline CDR1 is GTSNPN and CDR2 is SVGIG (reference sequence). The CDR3 DNA sequence: TGTGCCTGGAACCGGGGGGCCGAGGATGGCTACACCTTC. It is translated as CAWNRGAEDGYTF.

V usage is TRBV19 and J usage is TRBJ2-5; 10 nucleotides match TRBD2. V shed 3 bases, J shed 5 bases, and the junction held 6 bases outside the gene matches. Germline V gene data show CDR1 as LNHDA and CDR2 as SQIVND (reference sequence). The CDR3 runs to 15 residues. CDR3 residues: CASSIPGLALETQYF. In DNA, the CDR3 is TGTGCCAGTAGTATTCCGGGACTAGCGTTGGAGACCCAGTACTTC. Supplemented by reference TRBV19 and TRBJ2-5, the full variable domain reads DGGITQSPKYLFRKEGQNVTLSCEQNLNHDAMYWYRQDPGQGLRLIYYSQIVNDFQKGDIAEGYSVSREKKESFPLTVTSAQKNPTAFYLCASSIPGLALETQYFGPGTRLLVL.

CDR3 nucleotides: TGTGCCAGCAGCCCAACAGGGGTCACTGAAGCTTTCTTT. This encodes CASSPTGVTEAFF. The chain links TRBV7-9 to TRBJ1-1, with 7 bases identical to TRBD1. Germline V lookup: CDR1 SEHNR, CDR2 FQNEAQ (reference sequence). This CDR3 is built from 13 residues. V lost 5 bases and J lost 4; bases outside the gene matches: 4.

This sequence joins TRBV4-1 and TRBJ2-1; 11 bases fit TRBD2. The germline CDR1 and CDR2 sequences are MGHRA and YSYEKL. The CDR3 totals 16 residues. V trimming: 6 bases; J trimming: 2 bases; junction bases outside the gene matches: 6. The CDR3 DNA sequence: TGCGCCAGCAGATTAGCGGGAGGGCCCCCCTACAATGAGCAGTTCTTC. Its protein is CASRLAGGPPYNEQFF.

The chain carries TRBV3-1 (or the pseudogene TRBV3-2) and TRBJ2-2; 12 bases fit TRBD2. The CDR3 contains 18 residues. J lost 1 base, V lost 2 bases, and 5 bases had no gene match. Germline V lookup: CDR1 LGHDT, CDR2 YNNKEL (reference sequence). CDR3 sequence reads: CASSQWSSGRENTGELFF. Written as DNA, the CDR3 is TGTGCCAGCAGCCAATGGTCTAGCGGGAGGGAGAACACCGGGGAGCTGTTTTTT.

The chain employs TRBV2 and TRBJ2-7, with TRBD1 matching over 7 bases. The CDR3 contains 14 residues. Per germline, CDR1 SNHLY and CDR2 FYNNEI. V gave up 8 bases and J gave up 7 bases; unmatched junction bases: 14. The CDR3 DNA sequence: TGTGCCAGCGATGAGACAGGGAATGTTGGAGAGCAGTACTTC. Translating gives CASDETGNVGEQYF.

This rearrangement joins TRBV3-1 (or the pseudogene TRBV3-2) to TRBJ2-5, with 13 bases aligning to TRBD2. V lost 2 bases and J lost 6; bases outside the gene matches: 9. The germline CDR1 and CDR2 sequences are LGHDT and YNNKEL (reference sequence). The CDR3 totals 17 residues. This chain's CDR3 is CASSQSTSGRARKTQYF. The CDR3 DNA follows: TGTGCCAGCAGCCAATCTACTAGCGGGAGGGCCCGGAAGACCCAGTACTTC.

This clone came up a few times. The sample contains more than one DNA sequence encoding this CDR3. The V gene is TRBV11-2, the J gene TRBJ2-7; maybe TRBD1 (5 bases). V was shortened by 1 base and J by 1 base, with 8 bases between the two germline ends. This CDR3 is built from 14 residues. Germline CDR1 is SGHAT and CDR2 is FQNNGV. The chain's CDR3 is CASSLVGASYEQYF. CDR3 bases: TGTGCCAGCAGCTTAGTTGGGGCTTCCTACGAGCAGTACTTC.

This rearrangement joins TRBV7-8 to TRBJ2-1, with 7 bases identical to TRBD1. This CDR3 has 15 residues. The V and J ends lost 5 bases and 4 bases, in that order; junction bases with no gene match: 8. Per germline, CDR1 SGHVS and CDR2 FQNEAQ. The CDR3 spells CASSREGQTYNEQFF. The DNA for the CDR3 is TGTGCCAGCAGCCGAGAGGGACAGACATACAATGAGCAGTTCTTC. Variable domain in full (rest from reference TRBV7-8 and TRBJ2-1): GAGVSQSPRYKVAKRGQDVALRCDPISGHVSLFWYQQALGQGPEFLTYFQNEAQLDKSGLPSDRFFAERPEGSVSTLKIQRTQQEDSAVYLCASSREGQTYNEQFFGPGTRLTVL.

This chain connects TRBV7-3 to TRBJ2-6; 7 bases match TRBD1. Germline loops: CDR1 SGHTA, CDR2 FQGTGA. V was clipped by 0 bases and J by 0 bases; unmatched bases: 5. The CDR3 extends over 18 amino acids. CDR3 residues: CASSLTQGEISGANVLTF. Written as DNA, the CDR3 is TGTGCCAGCAGCTTAACGCAGGGGGAGATCTCTGGGGCCAACGTCCTGACTTTC.

V gene TRBV13 combines with J gene TRBJ2-4; 8 nucleotides agree with TRBD2. The CDR3 length is 16 residues. V gave up 4 bases and J gave up 2 bases; unmatched junction bases: 7. CDR1 PRHDT and CDR2 FYEKMQ come from the germline V gene (reference sequence). Here the CDR3 reads CASSSMGLVSKNIQYF. Here the CDR3 DNA reads TGTGCCAGCAGCTCAATGGGACTAGTATCCAAAAACATTCAGTACTTC.

The CDR3 loop is CASYGRGRNQPQHF. Here the CDR3 DNA reads TGTGCCAGTTACGGTAGGGGGCGCAATCAGCCCCAGCATTTT. V is TRBV28 and J is TRBJ1-5; 7 bases fit TRBD1. The germline gives CDR1 MDHEN, CDR2 SYDVKM. The CDR3 totals 14 residues. Trimming cost V 9 bases and J 2 bases; bases outside gene matches: 7. Drawing the rest from reference TRBV28 and TRBJ1-5, the complete variable domain is DVKVTQSSRYLVKRTGEKVFLECVQDMDHENMFWYRQDPGLGLRLIYFSYDVKMKEKGDIPEGYSVSREKKERFSLILESASTNQTSMYLCASYGRGRNQPQHFGDGTRLSIL.

CDR3 DNA: TGCGCCAGCAGCCCCGCCGCGGCGGACACCGGGGAGCTGTTTTTT. Amino acids: CASSPAAADTGELFF. V and J are TRBV4-3 and TRBJ2-2; D unresolved. The V end was cut by 4 bases, the J end by 3 bases, with 12 bases between. Per germline, CDR1 LGHNA and CDR2 YSLEER. The CDR3 runs 15 residues.

V and J are TRBV18 and TRBJ2-7; D remains ambiguous. Deletions cut 0 bases from V and 2 bases from J, with 11 bases between. CDR3 length: 15 amino acids. Germline V gene data show CDR1 as KGHSH and CDR2 as LQKENI. CDR3 in amino acids: CASSPPLAGTYEQYF. CDR3 in DNA: TGTGCCAGCTCACCACCGTTGGCAGGTACCTACGAGCAGTACTTC.

The chain carries TRBV4-3 and TRBJ2-7; 8 positions match TRBD1. The CDR3 has 20 residues. J gave up 1 base and V 0 bases, and 17 bases lay outside the gene matches. Germline V gene sequence: CDR1 LGHNA, CDR2 YSLEER. CDR3: CASSQDPPPTTGEGSYEQYF. The DNA for the CDR3 is TGCGCCAGCAGCCAAGATCCGCCCCCAACGACAGGGGAAGGATCCTACGAGCAGTACTTC.

The gene calls are TRBV12-3 or TRBV12-4 and TRBJ2-7; maybe TRBD1 (6 bases). The CDR3 is made up of 12 amino acids. V lost 6 bases and J 6 bases, leaving 12 bases between the germline ends. CDR3 coding DNA: TGTGCCAGCAGCCCACAGGGAATCGAGCAGTACTTC. This gives the protein CASSPQGIEQYF.

The chain uses TRBV18 and TRBJ1-2; D possibly corresponds to TRBD1 (5 bases). CDR3 length: 16 amino acids. V gave up 8 bases and J gave up 0 bases, with 19 bases separating them. CDR1 and CDR2 (germline): KGHSH, LQKENI. The DNA for the CDR3 is TGTGCCAGCCGGAGTTTCGTACAGGATACTAACTATGGCTACACCTTC. Protein sequence: CASRSFVQDTNYGYTF.